These T cell receptor beta chains were read from a single sample in a study of lymphopenia after photon versus proton radiotherapy. Here immunoSEQ multiplex PCR was the method, and the copy in TCRdb shows in-frame clones only, minus some. Among approximately 91,000 clones listed, around 83% were seen once. This sample comprised peripheral blood, obtained from a patient treated with proton-based radiotherapy. The receptors shown here come from a man aged 60-69 years with pancreatic cancer. Each CDR3 is given with its conserved first and last residue. D genes are given only for firm matches. Rows may omit the clone size; those that give it use once, few, many or a size class.

clone_size	d_call	cdr3_length	v_call	j_call	cdr3_nt	cdr3_aa
-	TRBD1	12	TRBV29-1	TRBJ2-7	TGCAGCGTGGGACAGGGGTCGGGGGAGCAGTACTTC	CSVGQGSGEQYF
once	TRBD2	12	TRBV29-1	TRBJ2-1	TGCAGCGTTGGGCGGGGGTCGAATGAGCAGTTCTTC	CSVGRGSNEQFF
-	-	17	TRBV27	TRBJ1-5	TGTGCCAGCAGTTTATCGGGGGGGACAACTAGCAATCAGCCCCAGCATTTT	CASSLSGGTTSNQPQHF
-	TRBD2	16	TRBV27	TRBJ2-7	TGTGCCAGCAGTTTGGCAGGTAGCGGGAGGAGGTACGAGCAGTACTTC	CASSLAGSGRRYEQYF
-	TRBD2	15	TRBV5-1	TRBJ2-7	TGCGCCAGCAGCTTGGTGGCGACTAGCGGGAGTGAGCAGTACTTC	CASSLVATSGSEQYF
-	-	13	TRBV5-8	TRBJ2-5	TGTGCCAGCGGCCCGGCGGGAATAGAGACCCAGTACTTC	CASGPAGIETQYF
-	-	14	TRBV6-5	TRBJ1-1	TGTGCCAGCAGTTACCAGACCGGGCCCACTGAAGCTTTCTTT	CASSYQTGPTEAFF
few	-	15	TRBV4-1	TRBJ2-7	TGCGCCAGCAGCCAAGATTTCGGCTCCGGGGACGAGCAGTACTTC	CASSQDFGSGDEQYF
few	TRBD1	15	TRBV7-2	TRBJ2-3	TGTGCCAGCAGCCGACGGACAGGGAGAACAGATACGCAGTATTTT	CASSRRTGRTDTQYF
-	-	13	TRBV19	TRBJ1-4	TGTGCCAGTAGTTGGGGCGGTAATGAAAAACTGTTTTTT	CASSWGGNEKLFF
-	TRBD1	14	TRBV28	TRBJ1-2	TGTGCCAGCAGTTCCGGGACAGGGCTATATGGCTACACCTTC	CASSSGTGLYGYTF
-	-	15	TRBV5-4	TRBJ2-7	TGTGCCAGCAGCTTGGAAACCGCCCGATCCTACGAGCAGTACTTC	CASSLETARSYEQYF
-	-	13	TRBV9	TRBJ2-1	TGTGCCAGCAGCGTGGAGGCCCACAATGAGCAGTTCTTC	CASSVEAHNEQFF
-	TRBD1	18	TRBV27	TRBJ2-3	TGTGCCAGCAGTTTTCCCCAGGGGGCGAGAGATAGCACAGATACGCAGTATTTT	CASSFPQGARDSTDTQYF
-	-	14	TRBV11-2	TRBJ1-1	TGTGCCAGTACGGGGGCCAGGGTGAACACTGAAGCTTTCTTT	CASTGARVNTEAFF
-	TRBD1	12	TRBV6-6	TRBJ2-7	TGTGCCAGCAGTCAACAGGGGATCGAGCAGTACTTC	CASSQQGIEQYF
-	-	17	TRBV12-1	TRBJ2-7	TGTGCCAGCAGCTTTGCCGTACCACAGCGGGAGGGCATCGAGCAGTACTTC	CASSFAVPQREGIEQYF
-	-	12	TRBV29-1	TRBJ2-7	TGCAGCGTTGAGGCGAGCTCCTACGAGCAGTACTTC	CSVEASSYEQYF
-	TRBD2	18	TRBV5-1	TRBJ2-3	TGCGCCAGCAGCGAAAGCCCTAGCGGGCCGACCTTCACAGATACGCAGTATTTT	CASSESPSGPTFTDTQYF
-	TRBD1	18	TRBV28	TRBJ1-5	TGTGCCAGCAGTTCCCTCGGGCAGGGGGCTATGGGCAATCAGCCCCAGCATTTT	CASSSLGQGAMGNQPQHF
-	-	13	TRBV2	TRBJ2-1	TGTGCCAGCAAACTCGGTCAATCGGGTGAGCAGTTCTTC	CASKLGQSGEQFF
-	TRBD1	15	TRBV7-9	TRBJ1-4	TGTGCCAGCAGCCTGGGCGGGACAGCAAATGAAAAACTGTTTTTT	CASSLGGTANEKLFF
-	-	14	TRBV9	TRBJ2-3	TGTGCCAGCAGCGTAGGAACTAGCACAGATACGCAGTATTTT	CASSVGTSTDTQYF
-	-	15	TRBV28	TRBJ2-5	TGTGCCAGCAGTTTGGCGGGGGCGATCCAAGAGACCCAGTACTTC	CASSLAGAIQETQYF
-	-	12	TRBV11-3	TRBJ1-1	TGTGCCAGCAGCTTCGACGGTACTGAAGCTTTCTTT	CASSFDGTEAFF
-	-	15	TRBV11-3	TRBJ2-2	TGTGCCAGCAGCCTCGACGGAGGAAGTACCGGGGAGCTGTTTTTT	CASSLDGGSTGELFF
-	TRBD2	15	TRBV7-8	TRBJ2-7	TGTGCCAGCAGCTCCCGACGCCTAGCGGGCTACGAGCAGTACTTC	CASSSRRLAGYEQYF
-	TRBD1	15	TRBV19	TRBJ1-5	TGTGCCAGTAGTCGTGGGACAGGATTAAATCAGCCCCAGCATTTT	CASSRGTGLNQPQHF
-	-	13	TRBV18	TRBJ2-1	TGTGCCAGCTCACTGACCAATTCCCGGGAGCAGTTCTTC	CASSLTNSREQFF
-	TRBD1	18	TRBV4-1	TRBJ1-5	TGCGCCAGCAGCCAAGATCCCCAGGGGGCGAATAGCAATCAGCCCCAGCATTTT	CASSQDPQGANSNQPQHF
-	TRBD2	13	TRBV7-2	TRBJ2-7	TGTGCCAGCAGCTCCCGGACTAGCTACGAGCAGTACTTC	CASSSRTSYEQYF
-	TRBD2	16	TRBV9	TRBJ2-3	TGTGCCAGCAGCTCCCGAGCGGGATGGAGTGCAGATACGCAGTATTTT	CASSSRAGWSADTQYF
once	TRBD2	16	TRBV4-1	TRBJ2-1	TGCGCCAGCAGCCCTGTAGCGGGAGAGTCCTACAATGAGCAGTTCTTC	CASSPVAGESYNEQFF
-	-	14	TRBV5-1	TRBJ2-7	TGCGCCAGCAGCTTAGGTGGGGAAGGCTACGAGCAGTACTTC	CASSLGGEGYEQYF
-	TRBD1	16	TRBV5-1	TRBJ2-2	TGCGCCAGCAGCCCGGCCGGGACAGCATACACCGGGGAGCTGTTTTTT	CASSPAGTAYTGELFF
few	TRBD1	15	TRBV7-7	TRBJ1-1	TGTGCTAGCGGGTTCCTGGACAGGGGTTTCACTGAAGCTTTCTTT	CASGFLDRGFTEAFF
-	-	13	TRBV19	TRBJ1-4	TGTGCCAGTAGTATAGGTGGAGTGGAAAAACTGTTTTTT	CASSIGGVEKLFF
-	TRBD2	16	TRBV5-1	TRBJ2-4	TGCGCCAGCAGCTTTATCCCGGGAGGGACCAAAAACATTCAGTACTTC	CASSFIPGGTKNIQYF
-	-	14	TRBV28	TRBJ1-4	TGTGCCAGCAGTTTATGGGGTTCTAATGAAAAACTGTTTTTT	CASSLWGSNEKLFF
-	-	13	TRBV28	TRBJ2-7	TGTGCCACCCTGGGGACATTCCCCTACGAGCAGTACTTC	CATLGTFPYEQYF
-	TRBD1	15	TRBV30	TRBJ2-2	TGTGCCTGGAGTGGAGGAACAGGGGGTATCGGGGAGCTGTTTTTT	CAWSGGTGGIGELFF
-	TRBD1	15	TRBV5-6	TRBJ2-7	TGTGCCAGCAGCCAACCCGGGACAGGGGGCCGCGAGCAGTACTTC	CASSQPGTGGREQYF
-	-	15	TRBV11-2	TRBJ2-7	TGTGCCGTCGCGGGACACTCCATCGGGCCATACGAGCAGTACTTC	CAVAGHSIGPYEQYF
-	TRBD1	14	TRBV5-6	TRBJ1-2	TGTGCCAGCAGCCTCGGGACAGGGAAGTATGGCTACACCTTC	CASSLGTGKYGYTF
few	TRBD2	19	TRBV4-1	TRBJ2-3	TGCGCCAGCAGCCAAGTGGGAGGGAGATCCCGCCGGGCCCCTTATACGCAGTATTTT	CASSQVGGRSRRAPYTQYF
-	-	13	TRBV30	TRBJ1-5	TGTGCCTGGAATAAAGAAGGGAATCAGCCCCAGCATTTT	CAWNKEGNQPQHF
-	TRBD2	18	TRBV7-9	TRBJ2-2	TGTGCCAGCAGCTCTCGCAGGCTAGCGGGAGGTCACACCGGGGAGCTGTTTTTT	CASSSRRLAGGHTGELFF
-	-	13	TRBV7-2	TRBJ2-1	TGTGCCAGCAGTTTAAGCCCAGGCGATGAGCAGTTCTTC	CASSLSPGDEQFF
-	TRBD1	14	TRBV6-5	TRBJ2-7	TGTGCCAGCAGAGGACAGGGGAGCTCCTACGAGCAGTACTTC	CASRGQGSSYEQYF
-	TRBD1	14	TRBV19	TRBJ2-1	TGTGCCAGTAGCGGGGACAGCCTCTACAATGAGCAGTTCTTC	CASSGDSLYNEQFF
-	-	14	TRBV7-3	TRBJ2-2	TGTGCCAGCAGCTTAAGCCGGGATGCCGGGGAGCTGTTTTTT	CASSLSRDAGELFF
-	-	14	TRBV27	TRBJ2-2	TGTGCCAGCAGTTTAGGTGGGCCCACCGGGGAGCTGTTTTTT	CASSLGGPTGELFF
-	TRBD2	17	TRBV5-1	TRBJ2-1	TGCGCCAGCAGCTTAGGACTAGCGGGAGTCGCCTACAATGAGCAGTTCTTC	CASSLGLAGVAYNEQFF
-	-	15	TRBV19	TRBJ1-2	TGTGCCAGTAGTATAGATCGTGGCAGGAACTATGGCTACACCTTC	CASSIDRGRNYGYTF